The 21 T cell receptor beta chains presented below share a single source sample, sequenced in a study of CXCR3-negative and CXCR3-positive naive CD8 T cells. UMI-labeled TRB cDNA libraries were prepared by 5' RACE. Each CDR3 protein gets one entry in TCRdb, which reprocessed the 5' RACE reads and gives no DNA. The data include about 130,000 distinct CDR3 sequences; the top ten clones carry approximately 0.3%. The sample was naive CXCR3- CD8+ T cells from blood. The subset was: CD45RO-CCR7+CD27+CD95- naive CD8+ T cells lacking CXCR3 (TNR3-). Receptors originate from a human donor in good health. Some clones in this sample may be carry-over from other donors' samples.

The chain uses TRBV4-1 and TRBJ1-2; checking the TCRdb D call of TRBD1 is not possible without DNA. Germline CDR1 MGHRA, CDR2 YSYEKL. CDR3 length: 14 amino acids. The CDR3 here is CASSQPTLNYGYTF.

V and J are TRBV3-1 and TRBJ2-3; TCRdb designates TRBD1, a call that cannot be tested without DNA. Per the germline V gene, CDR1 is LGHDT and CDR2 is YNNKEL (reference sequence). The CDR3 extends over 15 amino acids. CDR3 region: CASSQLTGSTDTQYF.

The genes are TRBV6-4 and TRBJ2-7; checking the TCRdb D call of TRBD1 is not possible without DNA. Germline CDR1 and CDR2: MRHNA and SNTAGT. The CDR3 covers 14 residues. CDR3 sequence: CASKGGGLSYEQYF.

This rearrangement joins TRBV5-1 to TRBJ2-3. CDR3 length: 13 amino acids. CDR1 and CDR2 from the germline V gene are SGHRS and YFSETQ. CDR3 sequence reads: CASSFDSTDTQYF.

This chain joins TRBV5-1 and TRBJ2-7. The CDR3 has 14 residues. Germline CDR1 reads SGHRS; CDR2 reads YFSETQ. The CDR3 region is CASSLEWGSYEQYF.

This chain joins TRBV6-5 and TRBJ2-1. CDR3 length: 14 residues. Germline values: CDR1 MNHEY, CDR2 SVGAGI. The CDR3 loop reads CASSYESTFLEQFF.

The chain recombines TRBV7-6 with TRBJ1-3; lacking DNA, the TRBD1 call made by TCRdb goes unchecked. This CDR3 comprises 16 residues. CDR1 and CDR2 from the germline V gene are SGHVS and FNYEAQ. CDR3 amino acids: CASRGGVAYSGNTIYF.

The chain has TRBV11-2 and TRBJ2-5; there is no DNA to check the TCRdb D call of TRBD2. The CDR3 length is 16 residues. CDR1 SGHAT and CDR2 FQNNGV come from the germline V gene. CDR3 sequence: CASSLLGRETQETQYF.

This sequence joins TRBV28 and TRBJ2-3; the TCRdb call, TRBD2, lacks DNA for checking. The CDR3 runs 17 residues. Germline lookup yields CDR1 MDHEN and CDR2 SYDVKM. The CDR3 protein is CASSFLGTSGFTDTQYF.

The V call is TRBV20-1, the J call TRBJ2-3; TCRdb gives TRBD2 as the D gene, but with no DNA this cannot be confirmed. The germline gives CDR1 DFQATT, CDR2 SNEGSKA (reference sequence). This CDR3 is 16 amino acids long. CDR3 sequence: CSAVPQSGLSTDTQYF.

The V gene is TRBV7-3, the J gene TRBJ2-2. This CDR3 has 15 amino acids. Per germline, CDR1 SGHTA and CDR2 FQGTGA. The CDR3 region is CASSLGSSNTGELFF.

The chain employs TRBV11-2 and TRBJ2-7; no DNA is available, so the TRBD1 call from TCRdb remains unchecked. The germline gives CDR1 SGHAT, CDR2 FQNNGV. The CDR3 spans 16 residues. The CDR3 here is CASSLYAGQAAYEQYF. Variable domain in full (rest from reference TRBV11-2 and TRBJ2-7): EAGVAQSPRYKIIEKRQSVAFWCNPISGHATLYWYQQILGQGPKLLIQFQNNGVVDDSQLPKDRFSAERLKGVDSTLKIQPAKLEDSAVYLCASSLYAGQAAYEQYFGPGTRLTVT.

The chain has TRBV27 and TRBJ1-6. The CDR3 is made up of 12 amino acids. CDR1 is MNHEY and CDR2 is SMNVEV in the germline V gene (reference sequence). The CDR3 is CASSSYNSPLHF.

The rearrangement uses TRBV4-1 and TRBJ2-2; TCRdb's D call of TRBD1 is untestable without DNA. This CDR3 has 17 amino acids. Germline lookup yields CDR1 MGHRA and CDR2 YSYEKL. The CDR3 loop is CASSRRGQPTNTGELFF.

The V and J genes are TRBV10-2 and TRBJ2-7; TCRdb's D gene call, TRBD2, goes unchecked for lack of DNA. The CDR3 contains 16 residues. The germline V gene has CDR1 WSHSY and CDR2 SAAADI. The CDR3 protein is CASSDLLPRGFYEQYF.

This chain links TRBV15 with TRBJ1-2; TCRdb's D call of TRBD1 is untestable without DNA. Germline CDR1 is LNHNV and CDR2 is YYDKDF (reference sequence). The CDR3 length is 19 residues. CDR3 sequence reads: CATSRVALGQGAFVYGYTF.

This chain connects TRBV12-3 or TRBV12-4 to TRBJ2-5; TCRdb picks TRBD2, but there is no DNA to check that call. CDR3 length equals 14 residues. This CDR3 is CASSFLGGRETQYF.

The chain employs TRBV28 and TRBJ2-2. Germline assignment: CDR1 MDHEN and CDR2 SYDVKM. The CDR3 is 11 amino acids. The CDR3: CASSFAGELFF.

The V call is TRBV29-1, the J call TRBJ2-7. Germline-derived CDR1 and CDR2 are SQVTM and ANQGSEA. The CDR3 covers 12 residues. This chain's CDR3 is CSVRQPSYEQYF.

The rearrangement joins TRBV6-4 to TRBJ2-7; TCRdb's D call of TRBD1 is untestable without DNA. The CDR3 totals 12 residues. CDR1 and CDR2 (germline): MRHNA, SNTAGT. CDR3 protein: CASRTGGHEQYF.

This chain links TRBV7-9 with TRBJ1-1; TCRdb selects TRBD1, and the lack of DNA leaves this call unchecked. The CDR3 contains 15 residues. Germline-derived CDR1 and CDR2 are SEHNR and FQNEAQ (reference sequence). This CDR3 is CASSFSTGLNTEAFF.